One sample yielded the 12 T cell receptor beta chains listed below, sequenced in a study of T cell responses to AZD1222 COVID-19 vaccine. Sequencing used immunoSEQ multiplex PCR; TCRdb keeps in-frame clones, though not all of them. The sample holds 75,000 to 100,000 clones, approximately 85% seen once. The specimen comprised peripheral blood, sampled on day 0 of AZD1222 vaccination. The receptor source for this set is an adult in good health.

The gene calls are TRBV20-1 and TRBJ2-7; D tentatively reads TRBD1 or TRBD2 (6 bases each). This CDR3 has 11 residues. CDR1 is DFQATT and CDR2 is SNEGSKA in the germline V gene (reference sequence). Trimming removed 3 bases at V and 9 bases at J, with 12 bases between. In DNA form, the CDR3 reads TGCAGTGCTAGTCGGGGGCAGGTGCAGTACTTC. Residues: CSASRGQVQYF.

The chain couples TRBV14 to TRBJ2-7; D is unclear. With 2 bases removed from V and 2 bases from J, the gap between germline ends came to 7 bases. In germline, CDR1 is SGHDN, CDR2 FVKESK. The CDR3 is 13 residues long. CDR3 sequence reads: CASSQSLAYEQYF. CDR3 nucleotides: TGTGCCAGCAGCCAATCCCTAGCCTACGAGCAGTACTTC.

CDR3 loop: CATSTRSGGANVLTF. The CDR3 region has the DNA TGTGCCACCAGCACAAGATCAGGAGGGGCCAACGTCCTGACTTTC. V is TRBV15 and J is TRBJ2-6; the D is unclear. CDR1 is LNHNV and CDR2 is YYDKDF in the germline V gene (reference sequence). Trimming shortened V by 4 bases and J by 4 bases, and 11 bases separated the two germline ends. The CDR3 has 15 residues.

The chain employs TRBV2 and TRBJ2-1; TRBD2 aligns across 8 bases. The CDR3 runs to 14 residues. V lost 6 bases and J lost 6; bases outside the gene matches: 7. The V gene's germline CDR1 is SNHLY and CDR2 FYNNEI. The CDR3 protein is CASRERETSNEQFF. The CDR3 nucleotides read TGTGCCAGCAGAGAGCGGGAGACATCCAATGAGCAGTTCTTC.

The V and J genes are TRBV5-8 and TRBJ1-5, with TRBD1 matching 8 bases. Looked up from germline, CDR1 is SGHTS and CDR2 is YDEGEE. The V gene end was trimmed by 5 bases and the J gene end by 4 bases; junction bases not matched to a gene: 5. The CDR3 extends over 14 amino acids. The CDR3 spells CASRIRQGNQPQHF. CDR3 nucleotide sequence: TGTGCCAGCAGGATAAGACAGGGGAATCAGCCCCAGCATTTT.

The chain employs TRBV6-5 and TRBJ1-5; a weak D match, TRBD1 (6 bases). This CDR3 is 14 amino acids long. Trimming shortened V by 6 bases and J by 1 base, and 10 bases separated the two germline ends. Germline-derived CDR1 and CDR2 are MNHEY and SVGAGI. The DNA of the CDR3 is TGTGCCAGCAGGACGAGGGGGAGCAATCAGCCCCAGCATTTT. Its translation is CASRTRGSNQPQHF.

The V call is TRBV3-1 (or the pseudogene TRBV3-2), the J call TRBJ1-5; D is unresolved. CDR1 and CDR2 (germline): LGHDT, YNNKEL (reference sequence). Deletions cut 1 base from V and 4 bases from J, with 8 bases between. The CDR3 consists of 14 residues. The CDR3 region is CASSQAEQNQPQHF. The CDR3 nucleotides are TGTGCCAGCAGCCAAGCAGAACAGAATCAGCCCCAGCATTTT.

The chain employs TRBV10-1 and TRBJ2-3; 13 bases agree with TRBD2. CDR1 is WNHNN and CDR2 is SYGVQD in the germline V gene (reference sequence). The trim removed 2 bases at V and 9 bases at J, leaving 2 bases unmatched. The CDR3 runs to 14 residues. CDR3 coding DNA: TGCGCCAGCAGTGAGGGGACTAGCGGGATAACGCAGTATTTT. This codes for CASSEGTSGITQYF.

The genes are TRBV18 and TRBJ2-1; D not certain. CDR1 is KGHSH, CDR2 LQKENI, per germline. This CDR3 has 15 residues. V was shortened by 4 bases and J by 2 bases, with 12 bases between the two germline ends. The CDR3 region is CASSQVQSTYNEQFF. The DNA of the CDR3 is TGTGCCAGCTCACAAGTCCAATCAACCTACAATGAGCAGTTCTTC. The variable domain in full, with the rest retrieved from reference TRBV18 and TRBJ2-1, is NAGVMQNPRHLVRRRGQEARLRCSPMKGHSHVYWYRQLPEEGLKFMVYLQKENIIDESGMPKERFSAEFPKEGPSILRIQQVVRGDSAAYFCASSQVQSTYNEQFFGPGTRLTVL.

The chain uses TRBV19 and TRBJ2-1; possibly TRBD2 for D (6 bases). Trimming removed 9 bases from V and 0 bases from J, with 9 bases in between. Germline V gives CDR1 LNHDA, CDR2 SQIVND (reference sequence). The CDR3 sequence is 13 residues long. CDR3 amino acids: CASTSTSYNEQFF. Written as DNA, the CDR3 is TGTGCCAGCACTAGCACCTCCTACAATGAGCAGTTCTTC.

The chain couples TRBV9 to TRBJ1-2; no clear D. V was cut by 4 bases and J by 8 bases, with 18 bases left in between. CDR1 and CDR2 (germline): SGDLS, YYNGEE. This CDR3 has 14 amino acids. CDR3 residues: CASSPGSIRGGYTF. CDR3 DNA sequence: TGTGCCAGCAGCCCGGGTTCAATCCGCGGGGGCTACACCTTC.

This chain uses TRBV20-1 with TRBJ1-1; D uncertain. The CDR3 loop spans 11 amino acids. Trimming pared 4 bases from V and 5 bases from J, leaving 8 bases between. CDR1 DFQATT and CDR2 SNEGSKA come from the germline V gene (reference sequence). In DNA, the CDR3 is TGCAGTGCTAAAGACTTAACTGAAGCTTTCTTT. Its translation: CSAKDLTEAFF.